Listed below are T cell receptor beta chains from one sample, sequenced in a study of glioma-infiltrating T cells. TCRdb reprocessed the multiplex PCR reads with MiXCR, giving one entry per CDR3 protein. The profile shows around 180,000 distinct CDR3 sequences, approximately 40% of them singletons. Material: glioma tissue, nonneoplastic brain tissue, or PBMCs (not recorded which). All receptors derive from a human donor with low-grade glioma or glioblastoma, undergoing nonglioma brain surgery, or in good health (not recorded which). CDR3s leave out the opening cysteine and the closing phenylalanine or tryptophan. Clone size is shown for a subset of rows, as once, few, many or a class of expanded clone.

TRBV12-3/TRBV12-4 - ASSIQGWEATYT
TRBV6-1 once ASTRNRDPRQSSYEQY
TRBV20-1 many SASPPGVGPNTEAF
TRBV6-1 many ASSPDRNYGYT
TRBV6-2/TRBV6-3 - ATIGTGGVDEQF
TRBV14 - ASSRGTFDYGYT
TRBV12-3/TRBV12-4 many ASSPVASYNEQF
TRBV20-1 - SAPPQVAGGYNEQF
TRBV27 - ASRPNGASAEETQY
TRBV29-1 - SVGGGQGGTGELF
TRBV2 many ASSRSVSYNEQF
TRBV18 - ASSTRGTDDNYGYT
TRBV28 many ASSNPRDRGREKLF
TRBV20-1 many SAASGRTENEQF
TRBV28 many ASSDSRRRTQY
TRBV28 many ASSFGTGDNEQF
TRBV28 few ASRGNNQHQH
TRBV5-1 - ASSWGYAGDHNEQL
TRBV20-1 many SAAQGAPITEAF
TRBV20-1 - SARSLAGGSDTQY
TRBV7-9 - ASSAAGMETKY
TRBV28 - ASSLEGSGREMF
TRBV6-1 many ASKTSGAQETQY
TRBV6-1 - AGSDPTTSDDEQF
TRBV28 - ASSYLRVGQGDERY
TRBV4-1 many ASSQGSQPQH
TRBV15 many ATSRDRASGNTIY
TRBV25-1 many ASSGKYSGHSYNEQF
TRBV7-3 many ASSLSGSYYNEQF
TRBV20-1 - SLMGRSTDTQY
TRBV28 many ASNSGRASNEQF
TRBV5-5 - ASSLSVGQGPNEQF
TRBV19 few ASSMLGGLKMTQY
TRBV6-1 - DSRGTGEETQY
TRBV4-1 - ASSLLSVAPNEKLF
TRBV28 many ASSFSGRDEQY
TRBV18 few ASSPPNSYEQY
TRBV12-3/TRBV12-4 - ASSSGLAGVSYNEQF
TRBV3-1 - ASSHNRVTEAF
TRBV25-1 many ASSESLASGYEQF
TRBV28 many ASSLTKGEAF
TRBV6-6 - ASILSGTKGNQPQH
TRBV20-1 many SARGPTGLAHEQF
TRBV7-6 many ASSFGNEQF
TRBV2 - ASRDYGTLEQY
TRBV12-3/TRBV12-4 few ASSRGEDTQY
TRBV27 - ASSTLGMVTDTQY
TRBV7-8 many ASRGRLGMNTEAF
TRBV7-6 many ASSLQGEDTQY
TRBV4-1 - ASSQEIGQPQH
TRBV6-1 many ASSEGAAGAGYEQY
TRBV6-2/TRBV6-3 - ASLRNTRTDTQY
TRBV5-1 - ASSLVGTGAHEQY
TRBV28 many ASRRGTETQY